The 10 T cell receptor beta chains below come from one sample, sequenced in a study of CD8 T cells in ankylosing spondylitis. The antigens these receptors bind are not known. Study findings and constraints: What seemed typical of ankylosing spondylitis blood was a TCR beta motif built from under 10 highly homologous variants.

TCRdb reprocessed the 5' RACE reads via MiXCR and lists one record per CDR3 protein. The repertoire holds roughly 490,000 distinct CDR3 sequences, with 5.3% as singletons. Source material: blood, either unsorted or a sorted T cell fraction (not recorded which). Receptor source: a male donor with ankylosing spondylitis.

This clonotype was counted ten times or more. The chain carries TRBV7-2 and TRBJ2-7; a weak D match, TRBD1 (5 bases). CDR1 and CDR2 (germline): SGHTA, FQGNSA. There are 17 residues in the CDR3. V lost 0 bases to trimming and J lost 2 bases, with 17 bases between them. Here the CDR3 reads CASSLARAQALPYEQYF. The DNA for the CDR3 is TGTGCCAGCAGCTTAGCGAGAGCACAGGCCCTCCCCTACGAGCAGTACTTC.

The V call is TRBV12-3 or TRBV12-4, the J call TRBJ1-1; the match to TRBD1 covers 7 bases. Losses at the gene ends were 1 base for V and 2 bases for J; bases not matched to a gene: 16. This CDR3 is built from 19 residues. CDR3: CASSLGPLRTGLFNTEAFF. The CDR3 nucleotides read TGTGCCAGCAGTTTAGGCCCTTTAAGGACAGGACTTTTTAACACTGAAGCTTTCTTT.

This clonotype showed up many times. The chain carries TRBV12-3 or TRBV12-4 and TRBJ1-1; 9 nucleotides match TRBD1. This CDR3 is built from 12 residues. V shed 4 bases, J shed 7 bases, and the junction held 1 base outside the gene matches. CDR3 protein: CASSWGQGEAFF. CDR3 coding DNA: TGTGCCAGCAGTTGGGGACAGGGTGAAGCTTTCTTT.

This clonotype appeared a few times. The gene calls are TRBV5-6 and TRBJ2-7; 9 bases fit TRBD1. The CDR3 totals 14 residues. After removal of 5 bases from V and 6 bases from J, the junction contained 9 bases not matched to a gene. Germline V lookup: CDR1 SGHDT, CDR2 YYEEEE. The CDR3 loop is CASSPDRGRREQYF. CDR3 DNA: TGTGCCAGCAGTCCGGACAGGGGAAGGCGCGAGCAGTACTTC.

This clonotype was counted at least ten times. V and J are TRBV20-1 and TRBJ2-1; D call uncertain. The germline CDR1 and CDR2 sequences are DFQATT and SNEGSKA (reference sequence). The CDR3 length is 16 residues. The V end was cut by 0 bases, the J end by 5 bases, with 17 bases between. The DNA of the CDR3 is TGCAGTGCTAGAGATTTAGGGCATCAATCCCACAATGAGCAGTTCTTC. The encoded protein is CSARDLGHQSHNEQFF.

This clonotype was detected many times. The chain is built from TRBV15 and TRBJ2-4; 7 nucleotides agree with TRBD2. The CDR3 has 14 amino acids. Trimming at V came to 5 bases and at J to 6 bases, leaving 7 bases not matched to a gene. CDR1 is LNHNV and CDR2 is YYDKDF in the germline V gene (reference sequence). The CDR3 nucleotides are TGTGCCACCAGCTCCCGACTAGCCGCAAACATTCAGTACTTC. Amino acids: CATSSRLAANIQYF.

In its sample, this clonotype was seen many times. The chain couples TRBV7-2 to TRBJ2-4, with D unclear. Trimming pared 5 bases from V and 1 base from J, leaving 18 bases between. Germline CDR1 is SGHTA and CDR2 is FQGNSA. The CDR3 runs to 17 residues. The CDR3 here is CASSPLGSVGAKNIQYF. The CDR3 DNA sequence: TGTGCCAGCAGCCCCCTTGGTTCAGTGGGGGCCAAAAACATTCAGTACTTC.

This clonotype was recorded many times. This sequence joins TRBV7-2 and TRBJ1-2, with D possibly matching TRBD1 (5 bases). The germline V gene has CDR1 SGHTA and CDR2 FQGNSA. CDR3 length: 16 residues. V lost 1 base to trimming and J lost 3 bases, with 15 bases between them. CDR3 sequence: CASSLVGNRDDYGYTF. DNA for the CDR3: TGTGCCAGCAGCTTAGTGGGAAATCGGGACGACTATGGCTACACCTTC.

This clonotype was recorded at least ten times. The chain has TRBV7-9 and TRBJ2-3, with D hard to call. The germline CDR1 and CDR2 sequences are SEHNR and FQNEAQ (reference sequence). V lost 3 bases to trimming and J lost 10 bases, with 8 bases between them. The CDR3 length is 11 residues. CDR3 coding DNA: TGTGCCAGCAGCTTGGACGGTCCGCAGTATTTT. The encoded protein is CASSLDGPQYF. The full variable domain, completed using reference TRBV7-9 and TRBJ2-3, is DTGVSQNPRHKITKRGQNVTFRCDPISEHNRLYWYRQTLGQGPEFLTYFQNEAQLEKSRLLSDRFSAERPKGSFSTLEIQRTEQGDSAMYLCASSLDGPQYFGPGTRLTVL.

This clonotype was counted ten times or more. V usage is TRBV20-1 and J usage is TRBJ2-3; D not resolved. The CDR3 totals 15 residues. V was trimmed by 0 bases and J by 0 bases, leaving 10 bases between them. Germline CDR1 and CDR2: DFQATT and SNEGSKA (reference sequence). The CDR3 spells CSARDLGASTDTQYF. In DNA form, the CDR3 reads TGCAGTGCTAGAGATCTTGGAGCTAGCACAGATACGCAGTATTTT.